This T cell receptor beta chain was obtained from a study of CD8 T cells in ankylosing spondylitis. Regarding the study as a whole: Some of these motif variants have turned up before, in reports on reactive arthritis synovial fluid and blood. What appeared characteristic of ankylosing spondylitis blood was a TCR beta motif of fewer than ten highly homologous variants. As reported, disease-linked clones showed significant enrichment in matched ankylosing spondylitis synovial fluid.

TCRdb reprocessed the 5' RACE reads via MiXCR and lists one record per CDR3 protein. The sample has 200,000 to 300,000 distinct CDR3 sequences; about 10% are singletons. This clonotype was detected ten times or more. Its antigen is currently unknown. The CDR3 has 13 amino acids. CDR1 and CDR2 from the germline V gene are SNHLY and FYNNEI. V was cut by 7 bases and J by 0 bases, with 9 bases left in between. This clonotype was sampled from a male donor with ankylosing spondylitis or in good health (not recorded which). This rearrangement joins TRBV2 to TRBJ1-1, with D unresolved. The sample comprised blood, either unsorted or a sorted T cell fraction (not recorded which). The CDR3 reads CASNGIMNTEAFF. In DNA, the CDR3 is TGTGCCAGCAACGGGATTATGAACACTGAAGCTTTCTTT.